This T cell receptor beta chain was observed in a study of yellow fever vaccine responses in identical twins. CDR1 MNHNS and CDR2 SASEGT come from the germline V gene. V shed 6 bases and J shed 10 bases, with 22 bases lying between them. CDR3 length: 16 amino acids. From the RT-PCR reads, TCRdb called clonotypes with MiXCR, one entry per CDR3 protein. The sample comprises over 15,000 distinct CDR3 sequences, around 70% of which are singletons, and approximately 2.2% rests with the top ten. With regard to this clonotype: Antigen unknown.

Whole-study results and caveats: Each twin's T cell response to the vaccine was reported to look partly convergent and partly personalized.

Sequences were derived from T cells from blood (PBMCs), unsorted or a sorted subset (not recorded which), sampled before or after yellow fever vaccination (not recorded which). This sequence joins TRBV6-1 and TRBJ1-6, with a tentative D call TRBD1 (6 bases). The receptor comes from a woman aged 18-35 years who received the yellow fever vaccine. This CDR3 reads CASSVGTQQGDSPLHF. For the CDR3, the DNA is TGTGCCAGCAGCGTCGGGACGCAACAGGGCGACTCACCCCTCCACTTT.